The clone carrying this T cell receptor (beta chain) appeared a few times. The use of a sample-barcoded 5' primer and a J-beta primer mix characterized a second PCR of about 7 to 12 cycles. TCRdb reprocessed the 5' RACE reads via MiXCR and lists one record per CDR3 protein. The sample includes under 2 million distinct CDR3 sequences, almost 35% of them seen just once. The data belong to a study of blood T cells in healthy people across ages. Study context: The capture of about one barcoded beta molecule per two T cells was achieved by template switching.

The V and J ends lost 4 bases and 1 base respectively, with 11 bases between them. Germline-derived CDR1 and CDR2 are SGHVS and FQNEAQ. The CDR3 consists of 15 residues. Healthy Caucasian individuals from Russia aged roughly 6 to 100 were enrolled as donors. Source material: blood. V gene TRBV7-8 combines with J gene TRBJ2-1, with D possibly TRBD1 on 5 matching bases. This receptor was identified in a woman aged 25-40 years in good health. In DNA form, the CDR3 reads TGTGCCAGCAGCTCCCGCTGGACATCCTACAATGAGCAGTTCTTC. It yields the protein CASSSRWTSYNEQFF.